This TCR beta chain stems from a study of blood T cell repertoires in COVID-19. Study context: The cDNA or gDNA used as material had been derived from T cells, B-cell-depleted T cells, or PBMCs.

Seattle's cohort entered during active infection and was followed longitudinally. In its sample, this clone was seen once. As handled by the study authors: Using reference gene primer amplification, nucleated cell counts were estimated. Profiled with immunoSEQ multiplex PCR; TCRdb holds only in-frame clones, not every one. The V and J calls and clone size are taken from that table; D and trimming were inferred from the DNA. The sample contains around 480,000 clones, more than 70% of which appear only once. Germline CDR1 is SGHRS and CDR2 is YFSETQ. The V segment lost 4 bases and the J segment 2 bases; nucleotides outside the gene matches: 8. This CDR3 is 15 amino acids long.

The sample consisted of peripheral blood. This chain uses TRBV5-1 with TRBJ2-5; 7 bases align to TRBD1. The TCR sequence derives from a woman in her fifties or sixties with COVID-19, enrolled during active disease. Here the CDR3 reads CASSIQGDWQETQYF. CDR3 sequence (DNA): TGCGCCAGCAGCATCCAGGGGGATTGGCAAGAGACCCAGTACTTC.